This T cell receptor beta chain appears in the sequencing data of a study of blood T cell repertoires in COVID-19. Study context: Samples representing acute and convalescent COVID-19 were sourced from the United States, Italy and Spain.

The V end lost 0 bases, the J end lost 6 bases, and 4 bases lay between the germline ends. This CDR3 spans 11 amino acids. The V gene's germline CDR1 is SGHDT and CDR2 YYEEEE. The table came from immunoSEQ multiplex PCR; TCRdb's copy has only in-frame clones and leaves some out. The table includes 52,000 or so clones, over 90% detected once. The rearrangement joins TRBV5-6 to TRBJ2-7; D remains unclear. The source material was peripheral blood. The sequence was collected from a middle-aged man with acute or convalescent COVID-19. Here the CDR3 DNA reads TGTGCCAGCAGCTTGGCCTTCGAGCAGTACTTC. Translated: CASSLAFEQYF.